This TCR beta chain is from a study of beta chain features in type 1 diabetes. Overall study results and limits: Across all four CD4+ subsets, people with type 1 diabetes showed modestly shorter TCRB CDR3s. VDJ junctions in type 1 diabetes patients carried more deletions and fewer insertions.

cDNA synthesis used the whole RNA isolate, giving expressed TCRB sequences. Measured with immunoSEQ multiplex PCR; TCRdb has only the in-frame clones, and not every one. The sample records 640,000 or so clones, around 15% being singletons. In this sample, this clone turned up a few times. What it recognizes is unknown. CDR3 size: 12 residues. Germline CDR1 and CDR2: GTSNPN and SVGIG (reference sequence). Trimming removed 5 bases from V and 6 bases from J, with 13 bases in between. The sequence was obtained from a man aged 18 to 30 with type 1 diabetes. Input material: naive CD4+ T cells from blood. This chain joins TRBV30 and TRBJ1-1; weak D call: TRBD1 (5 bases). CDR3 nucleotides: TGTGCCTGGGGAAGGGACGGTCCTGAAGCTTTCTTT. Its translation: CAWGRDGPEAFF. Using reference TRBV30 and TRBJ1-1 for the parts outside the CDR3, the full variable domain is SQTIHQWPATLVQPVGSPLSLECTVEGTSNPNLYWYRQAAGRGLQLLFYSVGIGQISSEVPQNLSASRPQDRQFILSSKKLLLSDSGFYLCAWGRDGPEAFFGQGTRLTVV.